The entry that follows covers one T cell receptor beta chain sequence. This record comes from a study of shared T cell receptors in the human thymus. Sequencing used immunoSEQ multiplex PCR; TCRdb keeps in-frame clones, though not all of them. The sample shows about 380,000 clones, around 93% of them seen only once. This clonotype originated in a human donor. The sequenced sample consisted of thymocytes.

The CDR3 bases are TGTGCCAGCATTGTTAGGGGAGAAACATCCTACGAGCAGTACTTC. This sequence encodes CASIVRGETSYEQYF. The chain links TRBV27 to TRBJ2-7; D is tentatively TRBD1 or TRBD2 (5 bases each). CDR1 is MNHEY, CDR2 SMNVEV, per germline (reference sequence). CDR3 length: 15 residues. Trimming stripped 7 bases from V and 1 base from J, with 17 bases between.